Shown below are 3 T cell receptor beta chains from a single sample sequenced in a study of cytomegalovirus exposure and HLA in healthy donors (dated by TCRdb to about 2017). The library relied on the immunoSEQ multiplex PCR assay. The multiplex PCR relied on a mix of 60 forward primers for TCR Vbeta segments and 13 reverse primers for TCR Jbeta segments. TCRdb mirrors the immuneACCESS table, restricted to in-frame sequences. Some clones are absent from its copies; in checked studies, under half trace to an unresolved V gene, and the reason for the others is unknown. A total of over 85,000 clones appear in this sample, around 87% of them only once. The top ten constitute approximately 2% of the sample. The sample was PBMCs. The receptors originated from a man aged 35 to 55 in good health and CMV-seronegative.

The CDR3, as DNA: TGTGCCAGCAGTACGACAGGGCGCCGACAGCCCCAGCATTTT. Protein sequence: CASSTTGRRQPQHF. V usage is TRBV28 and J usage is TRBJ1-5; 7 positions agree with TRBD1. The CDR3 has 14 amino acids. With V trimmed by 5 bases and J by 7 bases, 8 bases remained unmatched. From germline, CDR1 is MDHEN and CDR2 SYDVKM.

The chain carries TRBV21-1 and TRBJ1-5; the DNA was not compared with TRBD1, the D call given in the table. TRBV21-1 is a pseudogene locus. The CDR3 has 16 amino acids. This CDR3 is CASSKEAGRCNQPQHF. The CDR3 nucleotides are TGTGCCAGCAGCAAAGAAGCAGGGCGGTGCAATCAGCCCCAGCATTTT.

This clone appeared a few times. The rearrangement links TRBV6-1 to TRBJ1-1; 9 bases are a match to TRBD1. J gave up 7 bases and V 5 bases, and 8 bases lay outside the gene matches. There are 14 residues in the CDR3. CDR1 MNHNS and CDR2 SASEGT come from the germline V gene. The CDR3 region is CASSWNRGQGEAFF. The CDR3 DNA follows: TGTGCCAGCAGTTGGAACAGGGGGCAAGGTGAAGCTTTCTTT.